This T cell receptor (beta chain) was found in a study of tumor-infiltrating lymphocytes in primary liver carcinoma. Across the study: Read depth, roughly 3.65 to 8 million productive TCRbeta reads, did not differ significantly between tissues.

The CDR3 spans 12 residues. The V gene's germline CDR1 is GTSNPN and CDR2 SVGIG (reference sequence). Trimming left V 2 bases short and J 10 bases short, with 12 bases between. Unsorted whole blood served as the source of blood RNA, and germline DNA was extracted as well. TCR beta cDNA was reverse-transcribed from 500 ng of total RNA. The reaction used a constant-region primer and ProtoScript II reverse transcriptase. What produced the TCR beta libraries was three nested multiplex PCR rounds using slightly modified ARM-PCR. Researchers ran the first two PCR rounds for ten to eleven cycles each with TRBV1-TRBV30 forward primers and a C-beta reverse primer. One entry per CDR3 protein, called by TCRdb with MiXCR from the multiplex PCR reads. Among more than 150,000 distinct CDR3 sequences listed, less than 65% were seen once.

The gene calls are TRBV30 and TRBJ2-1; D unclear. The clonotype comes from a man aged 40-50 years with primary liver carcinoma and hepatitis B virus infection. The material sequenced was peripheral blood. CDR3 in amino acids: CAWSPLHTEQFF. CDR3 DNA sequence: TGTGCCTGGAGTCCCCTGCATACAGAGCAGTTCTTC.